The 8 T cell receptor beta chains reported below all come from one sample, sequenced in a study of shared clonotypes between healthy human individuals. Some clones are missing from TCRdb's copy, which holds only in-frame ones; the method was immunoSEQ multiplex PCR. The sample has roughly 2.6 million clones; roughly 92% are singletons. The sample taken for sequencing was naive CD4+ T cells sorted from blood. The sample's subset: CD45RA+ positively selected. These TCRs come from a man younger than 30 in good health.

The chain recombines TRBV9 with TRBJ1-6; no definite D call. Germline V gives CDR1 SGDLS, CDR2 YYNGEE. The CDR3 spans 13 residues. V lost 4 bases, J lost 4 bases, and 6 bases lay in between. The CDR3 DNA follows: TGTGCCAGCAGCATAGATTATAATTCACCCCTCCACTTT. As protein: CASSIDYNSPLHF. Drawing the rest from reference TRBV9 and TRBJ1-6, the complete variable domain is DSGVTQTPKHLITATGQRVTLRCSPRSGDLSVYWYQQSLDQGLQFLIQYYNGEERAKGNILERFSAQQFPDLHSELNLSSLELGDSALYFCASSIDYNSPLHFGNGTRLTVT.

The genes are TRBV25-1 and TRBJ2-3, with D perhaps matching TRBD2 (6 bases). The ends were cut back, 1 base at V and 2 bases at J, with 13 bases in the middle. The CDR3 extends over 16 amino acids. Looked up from germline, CDR1 is MGHDK and CDR2 is SYGVNS. CDR3 residues: CASSESRAGITDTQYF. DNA of the CDR3: TGTGCCAGCAGTGAATCACGGGCGGGGATCACAGATACGCAGTATTTT.

The V call is TRBV5-1, the J call TRBJ1-6; TRBD1 might be the D (6 bases). Trimming removed 6 bases from V and 3 bases from J, with 13 bases in between. The CDR3 consists of 15 residues. Germline V gene data show CDR1 as SGHRS and CDR2 as YFSETQ. The CDR3 is CASTQGQNYNSPLHF. The DNA for the CDR3 is TGCGCCAGCACCCAGGGGCAGAACTATAATTCACCCCTCCACTTT.

V usage is TRBV6-5 and J usage is TRBJ1-2; weak D call: TRBD1 (5 bases). The germline V gene encodes CDR1 MNHEY and CDR2 SVGAGI. The CDR3 is 15 residues long. The V end was cut by 0 bases, the J end by 4 bases, with 12 bases between. The CDR3 reads CASSYSGRVGYGYTF. As DNA, the CDR3 is TGTGCCAGCAGTTACTCCGGCAGGGTGGGCTATGGCTACACCTTC.

This chain connects TRBV9 to TRBJ2-5; perhaps TRBD2 as D (7 bases). The CDR3 runs to 16 residues. From germline, CDR1 is SGDLS and CDR2 YYNGEE. Trimming pared 4 bases from V and 1 base from J, leaving 17 bases between. The CDR3 DNA reads as TGTGCCAGCAGCCCCAGAGGGGGGGGGCTCCAAGAGACCCAGTACTTC. Protein: CASSPRGGGLQETQYF. Based on the CDR3 plus reference TRBV9 and TRBJ2-5, the full variable domain is DSGVTQTPKHLITATGQRVTLRCSPRSGDLSVYWYQQSLDQGLQFLIQYYNGEERAKGNILERFSAQQFPDLHSELNLSSLELGDSALYFCASSPRGGGLQETQYFGPGTRLLVL.

The gene calls are TRBV4-1 and TRBJ2-5; D gene uncertain. Germline CDR1 and CDR2: MGHRA and YSYEKL. Trimming shortened V by 4 bases and J by 2 bases, and 14 bases separated the two germline ends. CDR3 length: 15 amino acids. CDR3 bases: TGCGCCAGCAGCCCACTGGGTGTAGGACAAGAGACCCAGTACTTC. Protein: CASSPLGVGQETQYF.

As DNA, the CDR3 is TGTGCCAGCTCCGGGAGTTCGGGTTACGAGCAGTACTTC. Protein: CASSGSSGYEQYF. This chain connects TRBV7-2 to TRBJ2-7; possible D gene TRBD2, 6 bases. V lost 8 bases to trimming and J lost 4 bases, with 15 bases between them. CDR3 length: 13 amino acids. CDR1 and CDR2 from the germline V gene are SGHTA and FQGNSA.

The chain links TRBV6-1 to TRBJ1-2; D is uncertain. The CDR3 contains 12 residues. Germline loops: CDR1 MNHNS, CDR2 SASEGT. The CDR3 nucleotides are TGTGTCTCCGGGAGACTAAACTATGGCTACACCTTC. It encodes CVSGRLNYGYTF.